The sequence of this TCR beta chain was determined in a study of patients and donors after allogeneic stem cell transplantation. The CDR3 is 14 amino acids. The V end lost 0 bases, the J end lost 1 base, and 8 bases lay between the germline ends. CDR1 is DFQATT, CDR2 SNEGSKA, per germline (reference sequence). From the RT-PCR reads, TCRdb called clonotypes with MiXCR, one entry per CDR3 protein. There are around 150,000 distinct CDR3 sequences in the sample; roughly two fifths occur only once, and 50% lies in the top ten. This TCR derives from a human donor who was either an allogeneic HSCT recipient or a stem cell or donor lymphocyte infusion donor (not recorded which). It is not recorded whose cells these are; they may come from a transplant donor. The sequencing input was blood, either unsorted or a sorted T cell fraction (not recorded which). The V gene is TRBV20-1, the J gene TRBJ2-3, with D possibly TRBD2 on 5 matching bases. CDR3 residues: CSARDGSGTDTQYF. Written as DNA, the CDR3 is TGCAGTGCTAGAGATGGGAGCGGCACAGATACGCAGTATTTT.